This TCR beta chain was captured in a study of blood T cell repertoires in COVID-19. Study information: The samples span acute and convalescent COVID-19 from the United States, Italy and Spain. The cDNA or gDNA used as material had been derived from T cells, B-cell-depleted T cells, or PBMCs.

V lost 5 bases and J 7 bases, leaving 12 bases between the germline ends. This CDR3 is 13 amino acids long. Germline CDR1 reads LNHDA; CDR2 reads SQIVND (reference sequence). As originally analysed: Researchers report that nucleated cell counts were estimated from reference gene primer amplification. Sequenced by immunoSEQ multiplex PCR; TCRdb stores in-frame clones only, minus some. V, J and clone size were drawn from that table, and D and trimming were deduced from the DNA. The profile covers roughly 86,000 clones, with about 80% appearing a single time and around 6.5% taken by the ten largest. Sequences were obtained from peripheral blood. This clonotype was obtained from a man between 60 and 75 years old with acute or convalescent COVID-19. The chain uses TRBV19 and TRBJ2-1; D might be TRBD2 (6 bases). CDR3 protein: CASSWGVGNEQFF. CDR3 nucleotide sequence: TGTGCCAGTAGTTGGGGGGTAGGGAATGAGCAGTTCTTC.